The following is a TCR beta chain sequence with its context. The antigen remains unidentified. Using a FACSAria, the CD4+ and CD8+ T cells were sorted from the PBMCs. As the sequencing template, cDNA was produced by extracting RNA and reverse transcribing it. Sequencing used immunoSEQ multiplex PCR; TCRdb keeps in-frame clones, though not all of them. The sample shows roughly 150,000 clones, under 60% of them seen only once. The sample belongs to a study of CD8+ T cells in alopecia areata. Study details: Treatment comprised oral tofacitinib, 5 to 10 mg twice daily, in treated patients. After 6 to 18 months of tofacitinib, follow-up continued 6 months off drug.

V lost 4 bases to trimming and J lost 2 bases; unmatched junction nucleotides: 5. This CDR3 contains 14 residues. Germline assignment: CDR1 SQVTM and CDR2 ANQGSEA. Broader study findings: Scalp sequencing captures resident alphabeta T cells of normal skin too.

V gene TRBV29-1 combines with J gene TRBJ2-3; 8 bases align to TRBD1. The sample here was CD8+ T cells sorted from blood, taken at week 0. The clonotype was recovered from a human donor with alopecia areata. Here the CDR3 reads CSVVLQGVTDTQYF. The CDR3 bases are TGCAGCGTTGTGTTACAGGGGGTCACAGATACGCAGTATTTT.